A single sample gave rise to the 24 T cell receptor beta chains below, sequenced in a study of Graves' ophthalmopathy and Graves' hyperthyroidism. Amplifying from RNA transcripts, the study obtained TCR beta CDR3 regions. HTBI primers were used in a first-round RT-PCR, which preceded a second-round multiplex PCR. TCRdb re-called the multiplex PCR reads through MiXCR, storing one row per CDR3 protein. The sample consists of 230,000 or so distinct CDR3 sequences, around 42% of them appearing once. Sequencing used peripheral blood. The receptor set was obtained from an adult man with Graves' ophthalmopathy.

Remarks on this clonotype: Germline is not matched at one junction end, which may reflect a read error. The J gene is TRBJ2-7, the V gene TRBV9; 10 nucleotides align to TRBD1. CDR1 and CDR2 from the germline V gene are SGDLS and YYNGEE. The CDR3 is made up of 15 amino acids. This CDR3 is CDSSRPGQGFGEQYF. The CDR3 nucleotides are TGTGACAGCAGTCGACCGGGACAGGGGTTTGGCGAGCAGTACTTC.

Ten or more counts support this clonotype. This sequence joins TRBV25-1 and TRBJ1-4; D may be TRBD1 (5 bases). CDR1 is MGHDK and CDR2 is SYGVNS in the germline V gene. This CDR3 contains 13 residues. V was shortened by 8 bases and J by 8 bases, with 15 bases between the two germline ends. The CDR3 nucleotides are TGTGCCAGCGCCGGGACGGTGTACGAAAAACTGTTTTTT. Translating gives CASAGTVYEKLFF.

This clonotype was seen ten or more times. The CDR3 coding sequence is TGTGCCAGCAGGTCGGTGGCCCAGTACTTC. It specifies CASRSVAQYF. V gene TRBV2 combines with J gene TRBJ2-5, with D unclear. Per germline, CDR1 SNHLY and CDR2 FYNNEI. CDR3 length: 10 residues. Trimming shortened V by 6 bases and J by 9 bases, and 8 bases separated the two germline ends.

The chain employs TRBV19 and TRBJ1-3; no clear D. The CDR3 covers 15 residues. Germline CDR1 reads LNHDA; CDR2 reads SQIVND (reference sequence). Trimming removed 3 bases from V and 0 bases from J, with 9 bases in between. The chain's CDR3 is CASSIGRFSGNTIYF. As DNA, the CDR3 is TGTGCCAGTAGTATCGGCCGGTTCTCTGGAAACACCATATATTTT. Combining the CDR3 with reference TRBV19 and TRBJ1-3 gives the whole variable domain DGGITQSPKYLFRKEGQNVTLSCEQNLNHDAMYWYRQDPGQGLRLIYYSQIVNDFQKGDIAEGYSVSREKKESFPLTVTSAQKNPTAFYLCASSIGRFSGNTIYFGEGSWLTVV.

This clonotype was observed a handful of times. V gene TRBV10-3 combines with J gene TRBJ2-5; D is ambiguous. Germline CDR1 is ENHRY and CDR2 is SYGVKD. V was pared by 4 bases and J by 3 bases, with 9 bases between. The CDR3 runs 13 residues. CDR3 protein: CAISAWGKETQYF. CDR3 in DNA: TGTGCCATCAGTGCGTGGGGAAAAGAGACCCAGTACTTC.

The chain recombines TRBV5-5 with TRBJ1-1; D is uncertain. Germline assignment: CDR1 SGHKS and CDR2 YYEKEE (reference sequence). V lost 5 bases and J 8 bases, leaving 10 bases between the germline ends. The CDR3 extends over 11 amino acids. CDR3 nucleotides: TGTGCCAGCAGTACACAAGTAGAAGCTTTCTTT. It codes for CASSTQVEAFF.

As for this clonotype: One end of the junction does not line up with germline, which may come from a read error. The chain employs TRBV7-7 and TRBJ2-5; 9 nucleotides agree with TRBD1. The CDR3 has 14 residues. Germline V CDR1 and CDR2: SSHAT, FNYEAQ (reference sequence). The CDR3 DNA sequence: TGTGCTAGCAGCTCGGGACAGGGTCCAGAGACCCAGTACTTC. The encoded protein is CASSSGQGPETQYF.

The chain has TRBV24-1 and TRBJ2-3; either TRBD1 or TRBD2 may fit D (5 bases each). The length of the CDR3 is 16 residues. V lost 2 bases and J lost 3, with 14 bases in between. The germline gives CDR1 KGHDR, CDR2 SFDVKD. The CDR3 sequence is CATSDSGLEGTDTQYF. Written as DNA, the CDR3 is TGTGCCACCAGTGATTCAGGGCTCGAGGGTACAGATACGCAGTATTTT.

This sequence joins TRBV7-9 and TRBJ2-7, with TRBD1 identical over 9 bases. The V gene end was trimmed by 5 bases and the J gene end by 3 bases; junction bases not matched to a gene: 5. CDR3 length equals 14 residues. Looked up from germline, CDR1 is SEHNR and CDR2 is FQNEAQ (reference sequence). Here the CDR3 DNA reads TGTGCCAGCAGCCCCGGACAGGGGTTCTACGAGCAGTACTTC. Encoded protein: CASSPGQGFYEQYF.

This clonotype has a handful of counts. The CDR3 spells CASSLRPAYEQYF. CDR3 nucleotides: TGTGCCAGCAGCTTAAGGCCTGCCTACGAGCAGTACTTC. The chain has TRBV5-4 and TRBJ2-7, with D uncertain. Germline values: CDR1 SGHNT, CDR2 YYREEE (reference sequence). The CDR3 spans 13 residues. V was pared by 2 bases and J by 2 bases, with 8 bases between.

The rearrangement joins TRBV4-2 to TRBJ1-3; D is possibly TRBD1 (5 bases). The CDR3 length is 13 residues. Germline lookup yields CDR1 LGHNA and CDR2 YNFKEQ. The V end lost 4 bases, the J end lost 6 bases, and 10 bases lay between the germline ends. DNA for the CDR3: TGTGCCAGCAGCCGTAGGGACGCAAACACCATATATTTT. Amino acid sequence: CASSRRDANTIYF.

The chain carries TRBV5-1 and TRBJ2-7; D unresolved. This CDR3 is 20 amino acids long. Germline CDR1 reads SGHRS; CDR2 reads YFSETQ. The V gene lost 0 bases and the J gene lost 2 bases, with 27 bases spanning the gap. DNA for the CDR3: TGCGCCAGCAGCTTGGTATTCCCTCAGACCTCCCTCGGCGCGACCTACGAGCAGTACTTC. The encoded protein is CASSLVFPQTSLGATYEQYF.

There are a few counts of this clonotype. The rearrangement uses TRBV6-5 and TRBJ2-5; D tentatively fits TRBD1 or TRBD2 (5 bases each). Germline V gene sequence: CDR1 MNHEY, CDR2 SVGAGI. Trimming stripped 2 bases from V and 1 base from J, with 11 bases between. This CDR3 is built from 15 residues. CDR3: CASSYGTAVQETQYF. In DNA, the CDR3 is TGTGCCAGCAGTTACGGGACGGCCGTCCAAGAGACCCAGTACTTC.

This clonotype appeared once. The V and J genes are TRBV24-1 and TRBJ1-2; D is perhaps TRBD1 (5 bases). The germline gives CDR1 KGHDR, CDR2 SFDVKD. The V end was cut by 5 bases, the J end by 8 bases, with 20 bases between. CDR3 size: 15 residues. The CDR3 sequence: CATSGSLTWDEGYTF. DNA of the CDR3: TGTGCCACCAGTGGTTCCCTGACCTGGGACGAGGGCTACACCTTC.

The chain is built from TRBV5-1 and TRBJ2-7, with TRBD2 matching 7 bases. Per germline, CDR1 SGHRS and CDR2 YFSETQ. Trimming removed 2 bases from V and 7 bases from J; junction bases left unmatched: 9. The CDR3 contains 14 residues. The CDR3 sequence is CASSFRAGDKEQYF. CDR3 DNA: TGCGCCAGCAGCTTCCGGGCGGGAGATAAAGAGCAGTACTTC.

Ten or more counts support this clonotype. At one end, the junction sequence differs from germline, possibly due to a read error. The V and J genes are TRBV7-7 and TRBJ1-1; the D gene is possibly TRBD1 (5 bases). This CDR3 has 13 residues. Germline assignment: CDR1 SSHAT and CDR2 FNYEAQ (reference sequence). The CDR3 DNA is TGTGCTAGCAGCCGAGACAGAGACACTGAAGCTTTCTTT. Protein: CASSRDRDTEAFF. The full variable domain, completed using reference TRBV7-7 and TRBJ1-1, is GAGVSQSPRYKVTKRGQDVTLRCDPISSHATLYWYQQALGQGPEFLTYFNYEAQPDKSGLPSDRFSAERPEGSISTLTIQRTEQRDSAMYRCASSRDRDTEAFFGQGTRLTVV.

Ten or more counts support this clonotype. The J gene is TRBJ2-7, the V gene TRBV20-1; D is perhaps TRBD2 (6 bases). There are 12 residues in the CDR3. V was pared by 1 base and J by 3 bases, with 7 bases between. Germline V gene lookup returns CDR1 DFQATT and CDR2 SNEGSKA (reference sequence). The CDR3 protein is CSARGTNYEQYF. As DNA, the CDR3 is TGCAGTGCTAGAGGGACTAACTACGAGCAGTACTTC.

This rearrangement joins TRBV5-1 to TRBJ2-7, with 8 nucleotides matching TRBD1. The CDR3 consists of 14 residues. The V and J ends lost 4 bases and 2 bases, in that order; junction bases with no gene match: 5. The germline V gene has CDR1 SGHRS and CDR2 YFSETQ. CDR3 region: CASSDTGQAYEQYF. For the CDR3, the DNA is TGCGCCAGCAGCGACACGGGACAGGCCTACGAGCAGTACTTC.

This clonotype was observed once. The chain joins TRBV6-6 to TRBJ2-7, with D possibly being TRBD1 (6 bases). V lost 6 bases to trimming and J lost 3 bases, with 15 bases between them. Germline CDR1 and CDR2: MNHNY and SVGAGI (reference sequence). The CDR3 has 14 amino acids. CDR3 protein: CASSNRAIVYEQYF. As DNA, the CDR3 is TGTGCCAGCAGCAACAGGGCGATCGTCTACGAGCAGTACTTC.

This clonotype was seen only a few times. The chain is built from TRBV9 and TRBJ1-2, with D possibly TRBD1 on 6 matching bases. Germline V CDR1 and CDR2: SGDLS, YYNGEE. The ends were cut back, 3 bases at V and 0 bases at J, with 12 bases in the middle. The CDR3 sequence is 15 residues long. CDR3 protein: CASSGDRRTNYGYTF. For the CDR3, the DNA is TGTGCCAGCAGCGGTGACAGGAGAACTAACTATGGCTACACCTTC.

This clonotype was seen a handful of times. The rearrangement links TRBV19 to TRBJ1-5; D not resolved. Germline assignment: CDR1 LNHDA and CDR2 SQIVND (reference sequence). With 3 bases removed from V and 4 bases from J, the gap between germline ends came to 13 bases. The CDR3 totals 15 residues. The DNA for the CDR3 is TGTGCCAGTAGTATCAAACGGACGGGTAATCAGCCCCAGCATTTT. It codes for CASSIKRTGNQPQHF.

This clonotype was seen ten or more times. This chain joins TRBV15 and TRBJ2-5; 8 nucleotides match TRBD1. This CDR3 spans 14 amino acids. The V gene end was trimmed by 5 bases and the J gene end by 4 bases; junction bases not matched to a gene: 6. Germline V gene data show CDR1 as LNHNV and CDR2 as YYDKDF (reference sequence). This chain's CDR3 is CATSPDRVRETQYF. In DNA form, the CDR3 reads TGTGCCACCAGCCCGGACAGGGTGCGAGAGACCCAGTACTTC.

The chain employs TRBV6-4 and TRBJ2-6, with a possible D match to TRBD2 (6 bases). The CDR3 is 17 residues long. The germline V gene encodes CDR1 MRHNA and CDR2 SNTAGT. The V end lost 0 bases, the J end lost 2 bases, and 11 bases lay between the germline ends. The CDR3 loop is CASSDSNSGAGANVLTF. CDR3 DNA: TGTGCCAGCAGTGACTCCAATAGCGGCGCTGGGGCCAACGTCCTGACTTTC.

This chain connects TRBV10-2 to TRBJ2-7; D is possibly TRBD2 (5 bases). Germline V gene sequence: CDR1 WSHSY, CDR2 SAAADI. The CDR3 has 13 amino acids. Trimming removed 3 bases from V and 5 bases from J, with 11 bases in between. For the CDR3, the DNA is TGCGCCAGCAGTGATAGCAGGAGGCACGAGCAGTACTTC. Encoded protein: CASSDSRRHEQYF.